What follows are 13 T cell receptor beta chains derived from one specimen sequenced in a study of cytomegalovirus exposure and HLA in healthy donors. The PCR ran on 60 Vbeta and 13 Jbeta primers. The table came from immunoSEQ multiplex PCR; TCRdb's copy has only in-frame clones and leaves some out. This table has around 88,000 clones, about three quarters appearing once. The sample comprised PBMCs. Source of these receptors: a man over 45 in good health and CMV-seropositive.

The chain joins TRBV5-3 to TRBJ2-7; TRBD1 aligns across 10 bases. TRBV5-3 is designated an ORF whose function remains uncertain. This CDR3 comprises 15 residues. Germline trimming cut 4 bases from V and 0 bases from J; bases unmatched to any gene: 4. CDR3 loop: CARSIGQGGSYEQYF. In DNA, the CDR3 is TGTGCCAGAAGCATCGGACAGGGGGGCTCCTACGAGCAGTACTTC.

The J gene is TRBJ2-3, the V gene TRBV18; D unresolved. Germline V CDR1 and CDR2: KGHSH, LQKENI. CDR3 length equals 12 residues. V shed 3 bases and J shed 5 bases, with 6 bases lying between them. CDR3 nucleotides: TGTGCCAGCTCACCCTCAGAAGATACGCAGTATTTT. Its translation: CASSPSEDTQYF.

The chain has TRBV5-1 and TRBJ1-4; maybe TRBD1 (5 bases). The ends were cut back, 2 bases at V and 4 bases at J, with 9 bases in the middle. Germline lookup yields CDR1 SGHRS and CDR2 YFSETQ. This CDR3 has 14 amino acids. This CDR3 reads CASSLAGGNEKLFF. The CDR3 DNA reads as TGCGCCAGCAGCTTAGCCGGGGGTAATGAAAAACTGTTTTTT.

The chain recombines TRBV5-1 with TRBJ2-3, with 8 positions matching TRBD2. The CDR3 runs 16 residues. Germline V lookup: CDR1 SGHRS, CDR2 YFSETQ. Losses at the gene ends were 2 bases for V and 2 bases for J; bases not matched to a gene: 7. CDR3 amino acids: CASSFGRGDLTDTQYF. The CDR3 DNA reads as TGCGCCAGCAGCTTTGGGCGGGGGGACCTCACAGATACGCAGTATTTT.

V usage is TRBV5-1 and J usage is TRBJ2-7, with D uncertain. Trimming removed 0 bases at V and 5 bases at J, with 15 bases between. Germline assignment: CDR1 SGHRS and CDR2 YFSETQ. The CDR3 extends over 15 amino acids. The CDR3 protein is CASSLALSGTDEQYF. CDR3 nucleotides: TGCGCCAGCAGCTTGGCATTATCGGGTACCGACGAGCAGTACTTC.

The gene calls are TRBV9 and TRBJ1-1; the match to TRBD1 covers 8 bases. The CDR3 contains 14 residues. With V trimmed by 4 bases and J by 6 bases, 8 bases remained unmatched. The germline gives CDR1 SGDLS, CDR2 YYNGEE. The chain's CDR3 is CASSMDRERSEAFF. DNA for the CDR3: TGTGCCAGCAGCATGGACAGGGAAAGGTCTGAAGCTTTCTTT.

As for this clone: Germline and junction disagree at one end, which may indicate a read error. The chain employs TRBV2 and TRBJ1-2; D is ambiguous. Germline CDR1 is SNHLY and CDR2 is FYNNEI. This CDR3 is 14 amino acids long. The CDR3 nucleotides read TGTGTCAGCAGTGAAGTCAGGCTCCACTATGGCTACACCTTC. As protein: CVSSEVRLHYGYTF.

This chain connects TRBV5-1 to TRBJ2-5; weak D call: TRBD2 (6 bases). TRBJ2-7 matches the DNA end more closely, so the J call is doubtful. The CDR3 length is 14 residues. Germline V gene lookup returns CDR1 SGHRS and CDR2 YFSETQ. CDR3 region: CASSLGQGGYEQYF. DNA of the CDR3: TGCGCCAGCAGCTTGGGTCAGGGAGGCTACGAGCAGTACTTC.

The chain uses TRBV20-1 and TRBJ2-3; D unresolved. The V gene lost 5 bases and the J gene lost 4 bases, with 4 bases spanning the gap. There are 10 residues in the CDR3. Looked up from germline, CDR1 is DFQATT and CDR2 is SNEGSKA (reference sequence). CDR3 in amino acids: CSALSDTQYF. The DNA of the CDR3 is TGCAGTGCTCTCTCAGATACGCAGTATTTT.

The chain couples TRBV7-3 to TRBJ1-1; TRBD1 is a possible D gene (5 bases). Trimming took off 0 bases at V and 5 bases at J, with 16 bases between the two ends. This CDR3 has 16 amino acids. Germline V lookup: CDR1 SGHTA, CDR2 FQGTGA. This CDR3 reads CASSLTAFDGGTEAFF. The DNA of the CDR3 is TGTGCCAGCAGCTTAACCGCCTTCGACGGGGGGACTGAAGCTTTCTTT. The full variable domain, its missing parts supplied by reference TRBV7-3 and TRBJ1-1, is GAGVSQTPSNKVTEKGKYVELRCDPISGHTALYWYRQSLGQGPEFLIYFQGTGAADDSGLPNDRFFAVRPEGSVSTLKIQRTERGDSAVYLCASSLTAFDGGTEAFFGQGTRLTVV.

J is TRBJ2-7 and V is TRBV10-1; perhaps TRBD1 as D (5 bases). Germline V lookup: CDR1 WNHNN, CDR2 SYGVQD (reference sequence). Trimming removed 8 bases at V and 3 bases at J, with 8 bases between. This CDR3 is 11 amino acids long. CDR3: CASGQYYEQYF. CDR3 DNA sequence: TGCGCCAGCGGACAATACTACGAGCAGTACTTC.

Of note for this clone: One junction end disagrees with the germline gene, perhaps due to a read error. This sequence joins TRBV2 and TRBJ1-5, with D possibly matching TRBD1 (6 bases). CDR1 SNHLY and CDR2 FYNNEI come from the germline V gene. This CDR3 is built from 13 residues. CDR3 in DNA: TGTGCAAGCGGACAGACTAGCAATCAGCCCCAGAATTTT. Amino acids: CASGQTSNQPQNF.

The count of this clone is one. The chain recombines TRBV7-6 with TRBJ1-4; TRBD1 matches at 9 bases. V lost 3 bases and J lost 8; bases outside the gene matches: 7. Germline CDR1 SGHVS, CDR2 FNYEAQ. CDR3 size: 15 residues. The CDR3 loop reads CASSLQTGGGEKLFF. The DNA of the CDR3 is TGTGCCAGCAGCTTGCAGACAGGGGGAGGAGAAAAACTGTTTTTT.